This TCR beta chain emerged from a study of blood T cell repertoires in COVID-19. CDR1 and CDR2 from the germline V gene are SQVTM and ANQGSEA. The length of the CDR3 is 11 residues. V lost 7 bases and J 3 bases, leaving 10 bases between the germline ends. Libraries were prepared by immunoSEQ multiplex PCR; TCRdb keeps only in-frame clonotypes and omits some of them. The table records some 64,000 clones, about 80% of them present only once. The source of this sequence is a man aged 55 to 70 with COVID-19, enrolled during active disease. Sequencing was performed on peripheral blood. V is TRBV29-1 and J is TRBJ2-7, with D tentatively TRBD1 (6 bases). The CDR3 DNA reads as TGCAGCGCCGGGACATACTACGAGCAGTACTTC. This codes for CSAGTYYEQYF.